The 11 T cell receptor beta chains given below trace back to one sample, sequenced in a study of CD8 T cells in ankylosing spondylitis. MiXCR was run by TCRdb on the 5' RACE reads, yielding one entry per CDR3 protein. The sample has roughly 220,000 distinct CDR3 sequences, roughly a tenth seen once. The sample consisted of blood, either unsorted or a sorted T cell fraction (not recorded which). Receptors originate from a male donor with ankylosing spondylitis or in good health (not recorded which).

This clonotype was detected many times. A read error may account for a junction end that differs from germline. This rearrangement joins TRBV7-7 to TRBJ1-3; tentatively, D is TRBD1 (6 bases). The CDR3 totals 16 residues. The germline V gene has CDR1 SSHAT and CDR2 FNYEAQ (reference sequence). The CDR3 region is CASSRRTASSGNTIYF. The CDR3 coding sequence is TGTGCTAGCAGCAGAAGGACAGCTAGCTCTGGAAACACCATATATTTT.

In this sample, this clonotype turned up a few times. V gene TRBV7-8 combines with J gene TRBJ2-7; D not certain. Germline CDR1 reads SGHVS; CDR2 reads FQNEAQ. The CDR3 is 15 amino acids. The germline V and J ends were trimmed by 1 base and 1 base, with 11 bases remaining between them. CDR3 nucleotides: TGTGCCAGCAGCTTAGGAGCAGCTACATCCTACGAGCAGTACTTC. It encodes CASSLGAATSYEQYF.

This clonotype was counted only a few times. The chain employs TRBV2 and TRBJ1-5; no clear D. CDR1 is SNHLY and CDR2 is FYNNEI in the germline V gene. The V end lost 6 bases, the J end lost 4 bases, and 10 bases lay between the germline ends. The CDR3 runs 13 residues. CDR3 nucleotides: TGTGCCAGCAGCCCGACTGAGAATCAGCCCCAGCATTTT. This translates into CASSPTENQPQHF. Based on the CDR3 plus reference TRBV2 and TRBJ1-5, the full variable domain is EPEVTQTPSHQVTQMGQEVILRCVPISNHLYFYWYRQILGQKVEFLVSFYNNEISEKSEIFDDQFSVERPDGSNFTLKIRSTKLEDSAMYFCASSPTENQPQHFGDGTRLSIL.

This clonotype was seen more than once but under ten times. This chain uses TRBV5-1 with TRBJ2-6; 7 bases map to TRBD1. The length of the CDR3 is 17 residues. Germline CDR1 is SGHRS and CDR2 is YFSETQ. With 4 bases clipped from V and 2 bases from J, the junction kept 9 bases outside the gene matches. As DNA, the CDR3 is TGCGCCAGCAGCCCGGGACAGATAAGTGCTGGGGCCAACGTCCTGACTTTC. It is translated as CASSPGQISAGANVLTF.

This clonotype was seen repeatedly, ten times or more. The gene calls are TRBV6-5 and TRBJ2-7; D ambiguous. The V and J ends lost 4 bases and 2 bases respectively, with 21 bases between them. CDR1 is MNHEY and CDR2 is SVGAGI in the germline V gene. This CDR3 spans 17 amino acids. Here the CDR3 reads CASSSPMGYPNPYEQYF. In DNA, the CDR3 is TGTGCCAGCAGTTCCCCGATGGGTTACCCAAACCCCTACGAGCAGTACTTC.

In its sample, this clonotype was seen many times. The DNA of the CDR3 is TGCGCCAGTCGACTAGCGGGGAAGAGCTCCTACAATGAGCAGTTCTTC. Its translation: CASRLAGKSSYNEQFF. This sequence joins TRBV5-1 and TRBJ2-1; 11 positions match TRBD2. V was clipped by 8 bases and J by 0 bases; unmatched bases: 7. Germline assignment: CDR1 SGHRS and CDR2 YFSETQ. This CDR3 contains 16 residues.

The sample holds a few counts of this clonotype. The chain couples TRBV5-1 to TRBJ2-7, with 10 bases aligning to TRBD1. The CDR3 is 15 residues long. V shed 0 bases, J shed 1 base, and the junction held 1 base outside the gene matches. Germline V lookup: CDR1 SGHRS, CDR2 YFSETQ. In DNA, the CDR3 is TGCGCCAGCAGCTTGGGGGGACAGGGGTCCTACGAGCAGTACTTC. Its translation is CASSLGGQGSYEQYF.

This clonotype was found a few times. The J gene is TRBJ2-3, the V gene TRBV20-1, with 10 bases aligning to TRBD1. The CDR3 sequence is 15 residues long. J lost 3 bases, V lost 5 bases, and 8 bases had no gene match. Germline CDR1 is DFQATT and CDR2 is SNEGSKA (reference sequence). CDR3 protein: CSAFSRQGATDTQYF. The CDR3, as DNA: TGCAGTGCTTTCTCTAGACAGGGGGCAACAGATACGCAGTATTTT.

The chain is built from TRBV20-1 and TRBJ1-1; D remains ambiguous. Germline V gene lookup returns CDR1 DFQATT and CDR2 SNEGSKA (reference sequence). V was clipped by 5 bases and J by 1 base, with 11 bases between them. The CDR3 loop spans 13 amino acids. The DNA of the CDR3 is TGCAGTGCTTGGGTAATATGGAACACTGAAGCTTTCTTT. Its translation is CSAWVIWNTEAFF.

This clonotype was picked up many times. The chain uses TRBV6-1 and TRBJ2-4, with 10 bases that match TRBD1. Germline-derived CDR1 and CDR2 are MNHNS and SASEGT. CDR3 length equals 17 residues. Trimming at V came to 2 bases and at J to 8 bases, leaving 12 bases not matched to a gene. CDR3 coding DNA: TGTGCCAGCAGTGAATATGGGACAGGGGTTGTGGCGGACATTCAGTACTTC. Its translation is CASSEYGTGVVADIQYF.

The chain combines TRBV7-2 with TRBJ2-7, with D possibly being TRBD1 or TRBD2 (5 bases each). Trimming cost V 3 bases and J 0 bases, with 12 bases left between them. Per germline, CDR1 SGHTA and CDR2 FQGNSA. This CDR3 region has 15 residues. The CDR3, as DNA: TGTGCCAGCAGCTTCTTCCAGGGAGTCTCCTACGAGCAGTACTTC. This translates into CASSFFQGVSYEQYF.